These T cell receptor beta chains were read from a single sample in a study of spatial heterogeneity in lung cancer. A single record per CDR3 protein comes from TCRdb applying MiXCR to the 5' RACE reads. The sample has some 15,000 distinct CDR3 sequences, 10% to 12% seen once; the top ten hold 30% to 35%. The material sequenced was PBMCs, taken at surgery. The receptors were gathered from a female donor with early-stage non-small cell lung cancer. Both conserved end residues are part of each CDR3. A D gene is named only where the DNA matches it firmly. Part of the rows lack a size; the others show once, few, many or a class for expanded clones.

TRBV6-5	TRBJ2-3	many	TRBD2	CASQTSGGPDTQYF	TGTGCCAGCCAAACTAGCGGGGGACCGGATACGCAGTATTTT
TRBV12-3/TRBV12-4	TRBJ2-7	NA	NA	CASSFRSYRTYEQYF	TGTGCCAGCAGTTTCCGTTCCTACAGAACCTACGAGCAGTACTTC
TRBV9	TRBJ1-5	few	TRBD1	CASSVGQGPNQPQHF	TGTGCCAGCAGCGTGGGACAGGGCCCTAATCAGCCCCAGCATTTT
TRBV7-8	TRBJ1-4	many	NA	CASSLAGTQNEKLFF	TGTGCCAGCAGCTTGGCCGGGACACAAAATGAAAAACTGTTTTTT
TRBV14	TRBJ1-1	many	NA	CASSQVYGATEAFF	TGTGCCAGCAGCCAAGTATACGGGGCCACTGAAGCTTTCTTT
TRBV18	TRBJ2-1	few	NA	CASSPGSNEQFF	TGTGCCAGCTCACCAGGGAGTAATGAGCAGTTCTTC
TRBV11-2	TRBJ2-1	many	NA	CASSLGGGLNEQFF	TGTGCCAGCAGCTTAGGGGGGGGCTTGAATGAGCAGTTCTTC
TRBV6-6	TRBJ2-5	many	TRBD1	CASSPFDRAKKTQYF	TGTGCCAGCAGTCCCTTCGACAGGGCCAAAAAGACCCAGTACTTC
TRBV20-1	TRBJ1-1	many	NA	CSARSRDTEAFF	TGCAGTGCTAGAAGCAGGGACACTGAAGCTTTCTTT
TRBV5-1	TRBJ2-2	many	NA	CATTSRLGAGELFF	TGCGCCACCACATCCAGGTTGGGGGCCGGGGAGCTGTTTTTT
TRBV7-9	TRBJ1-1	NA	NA	CASSLEWGGVTEAFF	TGTGCCAGCAGCTTAGAGTGGGGAGGGGTCACTGAAGCTTTCTTT
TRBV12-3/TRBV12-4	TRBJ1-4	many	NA	CASRSQRRRNEKLFF	TGTGCCAGCAGGAGTCAGAGACGGCGAAATGAAAAACTGTTTTTT
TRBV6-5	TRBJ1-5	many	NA	CASSVWGPGPSQPQHF	TGTGCCAGTAGCGTATGGGGGCCCGGCCCCAGCCAGCCCCAGCATTTT
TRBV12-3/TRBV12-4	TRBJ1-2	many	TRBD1	CASSGQGASYGYTF	TGTGCCAGCAGTGGTCAGGGGGCAAGCTATGGCTACACCTTC
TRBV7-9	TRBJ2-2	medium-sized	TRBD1	CASSLRPGGTGELFF	TGTGCCAGCAGCCTCAGACCAGGGGGCACCGGGGAGCTGTTTTTT
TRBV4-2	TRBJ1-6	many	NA	CASSQGGQINSPLHF	TGTGCCAGCAGCCAAGGAGGGCAGATAAATTCACCCCTCCACTTT
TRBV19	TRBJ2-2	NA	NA	CASSTAGANTGELFF	TGTGCCAGTAGTACCGCGGGTGCTAACACCGGGGAGCTGTTTTTT
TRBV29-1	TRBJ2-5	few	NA	CSVGRDQGTQYF	TGCAGCGTTGGCAGGGACCAGGGGACCCAGTACTTC
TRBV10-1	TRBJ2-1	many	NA	CASSLTGLGNEQFF	TGCGCCAGCAGTCTGACGGGGTTGGGTAATGAGCAGTTCTTC
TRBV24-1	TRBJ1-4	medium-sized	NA	CATSARTNEKLFF	TGTGCCACCAGTGCACGGACAAATGAAAAACTGTTTTTT
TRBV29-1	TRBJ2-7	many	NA	CSGLTGLGNEQYF	TGCAGCGGCCTTACAGGGTTGGGAAACGAGCAGTACTTC
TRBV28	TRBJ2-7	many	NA	CASSPSPPDSYEQYF	TGTGCCAGCAGCCCTTCCCCGCCAGACTCCTACGAGCAGTACTTC
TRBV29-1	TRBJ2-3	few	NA	CSAEVDTQYF	TGCAGCGCCGAGGTAGATACGCAGTATTTT
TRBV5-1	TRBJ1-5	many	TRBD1	CASSTGQGGQPQHF	TGCGCCAGCAGCACCGGACAGGGGGGTCAGCCCCAGCATTTT
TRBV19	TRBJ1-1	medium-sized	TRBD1	CASSSRDSWRNTEAFF	TGTGCCAGTAGTAGCCGGGACAGCTGGAGGAACACTGAAGCTTTCTTT
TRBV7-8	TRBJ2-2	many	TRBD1	CASMSTPWLRGLDTGELFF	TGTGCCAGCATGTCCACCCCATGGCTCAGGGGGCTCGACACCGGGGAGCTGTTTTTT
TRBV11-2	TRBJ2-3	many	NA	CASSFQTNPDTQYF	TGTGCCAGCAGCTTCCAGACAAACCCAGATACGCAGTATTTT
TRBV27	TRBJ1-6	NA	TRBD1	CASSRPGQGRSSYNSPLHF	TGTGCCAGCAGTAGACCGGGACAGGGGCGAAGCTCCTATAATTCACCCCTCCACTTT
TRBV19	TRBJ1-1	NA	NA	CASGVEGVTEAFF	TGTGCCAGCGGAGTGGAAGGGGTCACTGAAGCTTTCTTT
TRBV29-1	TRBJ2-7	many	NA	CSVGRSGYEQYF	TGCAGCGTCGGGAGATCAGGCTACGAGCAGTACTTC
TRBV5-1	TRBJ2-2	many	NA	CASRPDGANTGELFF	TGCGCCAGCAGGCCCGACGGGGCGAACACCGGGGAGCTGTTTTTT
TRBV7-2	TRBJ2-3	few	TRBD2	CASSLALLAGPTDTQYF	TGTGCCAGCAGCTTAGCGCTCCTAGCGGGCCCCACAGATACGCAGTATTTT
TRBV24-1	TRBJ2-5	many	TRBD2	CATSATSGEKETQYF	TGTGCCACCTCAGCGACTAGCGGGGAAAAAGAGACCCAGTACTTC
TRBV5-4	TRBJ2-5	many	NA	CASSRQGPGETQYF	TGTGCCAGCAGCCGCCAGGGTCCCGGAGAGACCCAGTACTTC
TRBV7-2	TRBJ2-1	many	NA	CASSLLGAVHDNEQFF	TGTGCCAGCAGCTTATTGGGGGCTGTCCATGACAATGAGCAGTTCTTC
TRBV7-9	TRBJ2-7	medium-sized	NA	CASSLAGRRNAYEQYF	TGTGCCAGCAGCTTAGCGGGGAGAAGGAACGCCTACGAGCAGTACTTC
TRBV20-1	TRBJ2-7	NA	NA	CSATYQQGRVYEQYF	TGCAGTGCTACCTACCAACAGGGAAGGGTCTACGAGCAGTACTTC
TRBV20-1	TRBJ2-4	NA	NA	CSASNGVAGETKNIQYF	TGCAGTGCTAGTAATGGGGTGGCCGGTGAAACCAAAAACATTCAGTACTTC
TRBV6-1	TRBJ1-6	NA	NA	CATKPRPTSPLHF	TGTGCCACCAAACCTCGACCCACCTCACCCCTCCACTTT
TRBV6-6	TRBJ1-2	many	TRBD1	CASKRGEGGLGYTF	TGTGCCAGCAAGAGGGGGGAAGGGGGCCTGGGCTACACCTTC
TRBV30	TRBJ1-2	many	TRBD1	CAYPGDRGHQGYTF	TGTGCCTACCCGGGGGACAGGGGGCATCAGGGCTACACCTTC
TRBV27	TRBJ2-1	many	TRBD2	CASSFFLGSGGDNEQFF	TGTGCCAGCAGTTTCTTCCTGGGGAGCGGGGGGGACAATGAGCAGTTCTTC
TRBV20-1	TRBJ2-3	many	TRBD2	CREGGGLTDTQYF	TGCAGGGAAGGCGGGGGGCTCACAGATACGCAGTATTTT
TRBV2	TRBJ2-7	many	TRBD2	CASNVAGGIHEQYF	TGTGCCAGCAACGTAGCGGGGGGTATTCACGAGCAGTACTTC
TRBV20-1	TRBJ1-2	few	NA	CSASLDRTTNGYTF	TGCAGTGCTTCTCTCGACCGGACAACGAATGGCTACACCTTC
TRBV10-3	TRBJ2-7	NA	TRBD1	CAISGQTGQGAGEQYF	TGTGCCATCAGTGGCCAGACGGGACAGGGGGCTGGCGAGCAGTACTTC
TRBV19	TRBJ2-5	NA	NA	CASSRGPQETQYF	TGTGCCAGTAGTAGAGGCCCTCAAGAGACCCAGTACTTC
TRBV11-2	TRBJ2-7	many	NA	CASSPTQGTYEQYF	TGTGCCAGCAGCCCCACACAGGGTACCTACGAGCAGTACTTC
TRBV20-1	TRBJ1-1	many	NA	CSALGSREAFF	TGCAGTGCCTTGGGCAGTAGGGAAGCTTTCTTT
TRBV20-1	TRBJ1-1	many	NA	CSARLGGNTEAFF	TGCAGTGCTAGGTTAGGGGGGAACACTGAAGCTTTCTTT
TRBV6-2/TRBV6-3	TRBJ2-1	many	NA	CASSDMRGSYNEQFF	TGTGCCAGCAGTGATATGAGGGGCTCCTACAATGAGCAGTTCTTC
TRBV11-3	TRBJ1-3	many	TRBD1	CASSPGQGPGNTIYF	TGTGCCAGCAGCCCGGGACAGGGTCCTGGAAACACCATATATTTT
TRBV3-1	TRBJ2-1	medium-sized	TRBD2	CASSQLTSGNEQFF	TGTGCCAGCAGCCAGCTGACTAGCGGCAATGAGCAGTTCTTC
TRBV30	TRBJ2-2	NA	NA	CAWREGRGNTGELFF	TGTGCCTGGAGGGAAGGCAGGGGTAACACCGGGGAGCTGTTTTTT
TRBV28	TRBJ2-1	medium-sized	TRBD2	CASTSGSYNEQFF	TGTGCCAGTACTAGCGGTTCCTACAATGAGCAGTTCTTC